A single TCR beta chain is shown here with its context. This entry comes from a study of blood T cell repertoires in COVID-19. Some clones are missing from TCRdb's copy, which holds only in-frame ones; the method was immunoSEQ multiplex PCR. The sample records roughly 250,000 clones, 84% being singletons. V was clipped by 3 bases and J by 2 bases, with 13 bases between them. This CDR3 region has 15 residues. Germline CDR1 LGHNT, CDR2 FRNRAP. The chain combines TRBV12-5 with TRBJ2-5, with D possibly TRBD2 on 6 matching bases. The sequence came from a human donor in a cohort sampled during active COVID-19. The sample was peripheral blood. The CDR3 coding sequence is TGTGCTAGTGGTTTAGGCGGGGTGGGGCAAGAGACCCAGTACTTC. Translating gives CASGLGGVGQETQYF.